Here is one TCR beta chain with its context. Authors' methods: Amplification of reference gene primers was used by the study to estimate nucleated cell counts. TCRdb keeps only in-frame clones here, not all; method: immunoSEQ multiplex PCR. V, J and clone size reflect that table, while D and trimming were determined from the DNA. The sample carries 35,000 to 50,000 clones, roughly 87% recorded once. These data are taken from a study of blood T cell repertoires in COVID-19. Study information: PBMCs, B-cell-depleted T cells, or T cells provided the cDNA or gDNA that made up the material.

The V gene's germline CDR1 is SGDLS and CDR2 YYNGEE. V dropped 1 base and J dropped 4; count of bases not matched to a gene: 9. This CDR3 is built from 17 residues. The J gene is TRBJ2-3, the V gene TRBV9, with 10 bases aligning to TRBD1. Source material: peripheral blood. The receptor was derived from a man between 70 and 80 years old with active COVID-19. CDR3: CASSVTPGTGAADTQYF. Written as DNA, the CDR3 is TGTGCCAGCAGCGTAACCCCCGGGACAGGGGCCGCAGATACGCAGTATTTT.